Each of the 15 T cell receptor beta chains below was sequenced from the same sample in a study of shared clonotypes between healthy human individuals. Measured with immunoSEQ multiplex PCR; TCRdb has only the in-frame clones, and not every one. The table lists millions of clones, approximately 94% of them singletons. Sequencing input: naive CD4+ T cells sorted from blood. The subset here: CD45RA+ positively selected. The source of these receptors is a man aged 18-30 years in good health.

The rearrangement links TRBV5-4 to TRBJ1-6, with D possibly TRBD1 on 5 matching bases. Looked up from germline, CDR1 is SGHNT and CDR2 is YYREEE (reference sequence). This CDR3 has 17 residues. The V gene lost 3 bases and the J gene lost 6 bases, with 19 bases spanning the gap. In DNA, the CDR3 is TGTGCCAGCAGCTCCGTTCTTGCTCGGGGCTCTAATTCACCCCTCCACTTT. It encodes CASSSVLARGSNSPLHF.

In the case of this clone: This sample includes further DNA sequences coding for the same CDR3. DNA for the CDR3: TGCGCCAGCAGCTTGGTGGACAGTTACGAGCAGTACTTC. Its translation is CASSLVDSYEQYF. This sequence joins TRBV5-1 and TRBJ2-7; D possibly corresponds to TRBD1 (6 bases). The V end lost 0 bases, the J end lost 4 bases, and 8 bases lay between the germline ends. Germline-derived CDR1 and CDR2 are SGHRS and YFSETQ. The CDR3 sequence is 13 residues long.

CDR3 nucleotide sequence: TGTGCCATCGGGGACAAAGCGGGGACCGTGAACACCGGGGAGCTGTTTTTT. It yields the protein CAIGDKAGTVNTGELFF. This chain joins TRBV10-3 and TRBJ2-2; D perhaps matches TRBD2 (7 bases). Germline V gives CDR1 ENHRY, CDR2 SYGVKD. This CDR3 contains 17 residues. Between the trimmed V and J ends, which lost 8 bases and 1 base, there was a span of 20 bases.

This chain joins TRBV7-2 and TRBJ2-3; 12 bases map to TRBD2. Trimming cost V 4 bases and J 2 bases; bases outside gene matches: 10. The CDR3 runs 18 residues. The germline V gene has CDR1 SGHTA and CDR2 FQGNSA. The CDR3 reads CASSYSSGRAVHTDTQYF. DNA of the CDR3: TGTGCCAGCAGCTACTCTAGCGGGAGGGCCGTCCACACAGATACGCAGTATTTT.

The J gene is TRBJ2-1, the V gene TRBV5-1; D call uncertain. V lost 4 bases to trimming and J lost 1 base, with 24 bases between them. The V gene's germline CDR1 is SGHRS and CDR2 YFSETQ. The CDR3 contains 19 residues. CDR3 sequence (DNA): TGCGCCAGCAGCCCGTCGAGGATCTTAACGCAAAGGTCCTACAATGAGCAGTTCTTC. Its protein product is CASSPSRILTQRSYNEQFF.

The chain combines TRBV7-2 with TRBJ2-7; D perhaps matches TRBD1 (6 bases). This CDR3 is 13 amino acids long. The germline V and J ends were trimmed by 3 bases and 5 bases, with 11 bases remaining between them. Looked up from germline, CDR1 is SGHTA and CDR2 is FQGNSA. Written as DNA, the CDR3 is TGTGCCAGCAGCTTTCAGGGGACCAACGAGCAGTACTTC. This encodes CASSFQGTNEQYF. Drawing the rest from reference TRBV7-2 and TRBJ2-7, the complete variable domain is GAGVSQSPSNKVTEKGKDVELRCDPISGHTALYWYRQSLGQGLEFLIYFQGNSAPDKSGLPSDRFSAERTGGSVSTLTIQRTQQEDSAVYLCASSFQGTNEQYFGPGTRLTVT.

The chain couples TRBV7-2 to TRBJ1-3; TRBD1 might be the D (5 bases). In germline, CDR1 is SGHTA, CDR2 FQGNSA. The CDR3 totals 15 residues. Trimming removed 2 bases from V and 4 bases from J, with 12 bases in between. This chain's CDR3 is CASSLRGGVGNTIYF. CDR3 nucleotide sequence: TGTGCCAGCAGCTTAAGAGGAGGGGTAGGAAACACCATATATTTT.

This clone showed up just once. Distinct nucleotide sequences in the sample also encode this CDR3. CDR3: CASSLAGGPYNEQFF. The CDR3 DNA sequence: TGTGCCAGCAGCCTGGCGGGGGGGCCCTACAATGAGCAGTTCTTC. This chain links TRBV7-8 with TRBJ2-1, with TRBD2 matching over 9 bases. The V segment lost 5 bases and the J segment 2 bases; nucleotides outside the gene matches: 4. Germline CDR1 reads SGHVS; CDR2 reads FQNEAQ. This CDR3 comprises 15 residues.

This clone has only a few counts. CDR3 in amino acids: CAWTPSSSNQPQHF. The CDR3 DNA reads TGTGCCTGGACCCCTTCGTCTAGCAATCAGCCCCAGCATTTT. The chain employs TRBV30 and TRBJ1-5; D is ambiguous. Germline V gene lookup returns CDR1 GTSNPN and CDR2 SVGIG (reference sequence). V lost 4 bases and J lost 0, with 10 bases in between. There are 14 residues in the CDR3. The whole variable domain, filled in from reference TRBV30 and TRBJ1-5, reads SQTIHQWPATLVQPVGSPLSLECTVEGTSNPNLYWYRQAAGRGLQLLFYSVGIGQISSEVPQNLSASRPQDRQFILSSKKLLLSDSGFYLCAWTPSSSNQPQHFGDGTRLSIL.

The chain carries TRBV6-5 and TRBJ1-5; D unclear. The CDR3 spans 13 residues. V was cut by 8 bases and J by 0 bases, with 8 bases left in between. CDR1 is MNHEY, CDR2 SVGAGI, per germline. The CDR3: CASGTVSNQPQHF. In nucleotides, the CDR3 is TGTGCCAGCGGAACGGTTAGCAATCAGCCCCAGCATTTT.

The chain joins TRBV6-1 to TRBJ2-5; TRBD1 aligns across 9 bases. Per germline, CDR1 MNHNS and CDR2 SASEGT. The CDR3 consists of 14 residues. Unmatched junction bases numbered 7, after V lost 9 bases and J lost 2 bases. CDR3 in amino acids: CASTGGRGQETQYF. As DNA, the CDR3 is TGTGCCAGTACAGGGGGCCGGGGGCAAGAGACCCAGTACTTC.

The V and J genes are TRBV10-1 and TRBJ2-3, with D possibly being TRBD1 or TRBD2 (5 bases each). Germline CDR1 is WNHNN and CDR2 is SYGVQD (reference sequence). Trimming removed 3 bases from V and 1 base from J, with 26 bases in between. The CDR3 is made up of 20 amino acids. CDR3 amino acids: CASSEGDSQGNPGRTDTQYF. In DNA, the CDR3 is TGCGCCAGCAGTGAAGGCGACAGTCAAGGAAACCCGGGACGCACAGATACGCAGTATTTT.

The genes are TRBV5-1 and TRBJ1-2; 9 nucleotides align to TRBD1. CDR1 is SGHRS and CDR2 is YFSETQ in the germline V gene. V gave up 3 bases and J gave up 0 bases; unmatched junction bases: 6. CDR3 length: 16 amino acids. The CDR3 spells CASSSYGTGTNYGYTF. The CDR3 region has the DNA TGCGCCAGCAGCTCATACGGGACAGGGACTAACTATGGCTACACCTTC.

This rearrangement joins TRBV7-2 to TRBJ2-5, with 8 bases fitting TRBD2. The V gene end was trimmed by 4 bases and the J gene end by 3 bases; junction bases not matched to a gene: 7. Germline V gene data show CDR1 as SGHTA and CDR2 as FQGNSA. The CDR3 spans 15 residues. In DNA form, the CDR3 reads TGTGCCAGCAGCTCGAGCGGGAGTAGGGAAGAGACCCAGTACTTC. This encodes CASSSSGSREETQYF.

The V gene is TRBV9, the J gene TRBJ2-3; TRBD1 agrees at 8 bases. Germline CDR1 SGDLS, CDR2 YYNGEE. Trimming removed 4 bases from V and 4 bases from J; junction bases left unmatched: 5. The CDR3 runs 14 residues. CDR3 in DNA: TGTGCCAGCAGCCCCGGACAGGGTGCAGATACGCAGTATTTT. Amino acids: CASSPGQGADTQYF.